Shown below are 21 T cell receptor beta chains from a single sample sequenced in a study of human T cells and chemical hapten exposure. TCRdb independently ran MiXCR on the RACE reads; one entry per CDR3 protein. This sample has 95,000 to 100,000 distinct CDR3 sequences, with around 12% found just once. The time point is: patch test 1, 2 weeks after DPC sensitization. Treatment meaning: therapeutic diphenylcyclopropenone sensitization with weekly scalp DPC. This material consisted of whole blood, taken in connection with sensitization to the hapten diphenylcyclopropenone (DPC). These receptors all stem from a woman aged 40 to 55 with alopecia areata. Some clones in this sample may be carry-over from other donors' samples.

This chain connects TRBV5-4 to TRBJ1-2, with D perhaps matching TRBD1 (5 bases). Deletions cut 5 bases from V and 6 bases from J, with 14 bases between. The CDR3 is made up of 13 amino acids. Germline V CDR1 and CDR2: SGHNT, YYREEE (reference sequence). In nucleotides, the CDR3 is TGTGCCAGCAGGTCTCCGGGGCCCAATGGCTACACCTTC. Its protein product is CASRSPGPNGYTF.

This clonotype was counted only a few times. The chain is built from TRBV12-3 or TRBV12-4 and TRBJ2-1; 7 nucleotides match TRBD1. The length of the CDR3 is 16 residues. The trim removed 6 bases at V and 0 bases at J, leaving 8 bases unmatched. CDR3 coding DNA: TGTGCCAGCAGCTGGATACAGGGGAGCTCCTACAATGAGCAGTTCTTC. Encoded protein: CASSWIQGSSYNEQFF.

A few counts support this clonotype. The J gene is TRBJ1-5, the V gene TRBV19; D remains ambiguous. CDR1 LNHDA and CDR2 SQIVND come from the germline V gene (reference sequence). CDR3 length equals 16 residues. Deletions cut 6 bases from V and 5 bases from J, with 20 bases between. CDR3 bases: TGTGCCAGTAGCGAGCCCTTCTGGCAACAATATCAGCCCCAGCATTTT. This sequence encodes CASSEPFWQQYQPQHF.

About this clonotype itself: The junction differs from germline at one of its ends, possibly a read error. V usage is TRBV5-1 and J usage is TRBJ2-3; D perhaps matches TRBD2 (6 bases). The germline CDR1 and CDR2 sequences are SGHRS and YFSETQ. The CDR3 consists of 16 residues. For the CDR3, the DNA is TGCGGCAGCAGCCAAATTAGCGGCGGGTACCAGGATACGCAGTATTTT. Amino acid sequence: CGSSQISGGYQDTQYF.

This clonotype was seen at least ten times. The chain combines TRBV4-2 with TRBJ2-2, with 7 bases identical to TRBD2. Germline V gives CDR1 LGHNA, CDR2 YNFKEQ. J lost 5 bases, V lost 4 bases, and 4 bases had no gene match. The CDR3 consists of 14 residues. The CDR3 loop is CASSRTRETGELFF. CDR3 bases: TGTGCCAGCAGCCGGACTAGGGAGACCGGGGAGCTGTTTTTT.

The genes are TRBV7-2 and TRBJ2-1, with 9 nucleotides matching TRBD1. Losses at the gene ends were 5 bases for V and 7 bases for J; bases not matched to a gene: 6. Germline V lookup: CDR1 SGHTA, CDR2 FQGNSA. The CDR3 has 14 residues. In DNA form, the CDR3 reads TGTGCCAGCAGCCCGGGACAGGGAAGAAATGAGCAGTTCTTC. Translation gives CASSPGQGRNEQFF.

In its sample, this clonotype was seen a few times. The chain links TRBV12-3 or TRBV12-4 to TRBJ1-1, with 8 bases identical to TRBD1. This CDR3 is built from 14 residues. The V and J ends lost 2 bases and 4 bases, in that order; junction bases with no gene match: 3. The CDR3 sequence: CASSLQGAGTEAFF. CDR3 coding DNA: TGTGCCAGCAGTTTACAGGGGGCCGGCACTGAAGCTTTCTTT.

The chain is built from TRBV10-3 and TRBJ2-1; no clear D. Germline CDR1 reads ENHRY; CDR2 reads SYGVKD. The V end lost 1 base, the J end lost 8 bases, and 6 bases lay between the germline ends. This CDR3 region has 12 residues. CDR3 DNA sequence: TGTGCCATCAGTGAGTTGAGCTATGAGCAGTTCTTC. This codes for CAISELSYEQFF.

This clonotype was seen more than once but under ten times. The chain carries TRBV28 and TRBJ1-6; D might be TRBD1 (6 bases). Germline V gene lookup returns CDR1 MDHEN and CDR2 SYDVKM. V lost 2 bases and J lost 7, with 9 bases in between. The CDR3 length is 14 residues. DNA of the CDR3: TGTGCCAGCAGTTTACGACAGGACAATTCACCCCTCCACTTT. Translation: CASSLRQDNSPLHF.

This chain joins TRBV11-2 and TRBJ1-2; D is undetermined. The CDR3 contains 16 residues. V gave up 5 bases and J gave up 0 bases, with 16 bases separating them. The germline gives CDR1 SGHAT, CDR2 FQNNGV. The CDR3 bases are TGTGCCAGCAGCCCCTATTCCGCCGGAACTAACTATGGCTACACCTTC. Its translation: CASSPYSAGTNYGYTF.

The chain carries TRBV7-8 and TRBJ2-3; D is perhaps TRBD2 (6 bases). The germline V gene encodes CDR1 SGHVS and CDR2 FQNEAQ. The ends were cut back, 5 bases at V and 15 bases at J, with 27 bases in the middle. The length of the CDR3 is 15 residues. Here the CDR3 reads CASSGQGGASSPLYF. The CDR3 DNA is TGTGCCAGCAGCGGCCAGGGAGGCGCGTCCTCACCGCTATATTTT. The full variable domain, rest sourced from reference TRBV7-8 and TRBJ2-3, is GAGVSQSPRYKVAKRGQDVALRCDPISGHVSLFWYQQALGQGPEFLTYFQNEAQLDKSGLPSDRFFAERPEGSVSTLKIQRTQQEDSAVYLCASSGQGGASSPLYFGPGTRLTVL.

There are many counts of this clonotype. The J gene is TRBJ2-2, the V gene TRBV2; a weak D match, TRBD2 (5 bases). This CDR3 spans 14 amino acids. CDR1 is SNHLY, CDR2 FYNNEI, per germline. V lost 6 bases and J lost 7, with 15 bases in between. The CDR3 DNA reads as TGTGCCAGCAGACGGGATTTACAGATCGGGGAGCTGTTTTTT. This encodes CASRRDLQIGELFF.

The V and J genes are TRBV24-1 and TRBJ2-1; D possibly corresponds to TRBD2 (5 bases). CDR3 length: 16 residues. The V gene's germline CDR1 is KGHDR and CDR2 SFDVKD. V was trimmed by 0 bases and J by 3 bases, leaving 11 bases between them. The CDR3 coding sequence is TGTGCCACCAGTGATTTGCAGGCGGGTCTCTACAATGAGCAGTTCTTC. Protein product: CATSDLQAGLYNEQFF.

This chain links TRBV7-2 with TRBJ2-5, with unresolved D. Germline V gives CDR1 SGHTA, CDR2 FQGNSA. Deletions cut 0 bases from V and 0 bases from J, with 11 bases between. This CDR3 region has 16 residues. The CDR3 loop reads CASSLAVTPYQETQYF. The CDR3 DNA follows: TGTGCCAGCAGCTTAGCTGTTACACCCTACCAAGAGACCCAGTACTTC.

This clonotype was observed at least ten times. V and J are TRBV27 and TRBJ1-2; D gene ambiguous. The CDR3 runs 15 residues. V gave up 3 bases and J gave up 4 bases, with 15 bases separating them. The germline V gene encodes CDR1 MNHEY and CDR2 SMNVEV (reference sequence). The CDR3 reads CASSFQRDRAYGYTF. CDR3 nucleotides: TGTGCCAGCAGTTTTCAGAGGGATAGAGCCTATGGCTACACCTTC.

The V call is TRBV25-1, the J call TRBJ2-5, with 10 bases matching TRBD1. V gave up 2 bases and J gave up 4 bases; unmatched junction bases: 4. Germline V gives CDR1 MGHDK, CDR2 SYGVNS. CDR3 size: 15 residues. The CDR3: CASSEGGDRGETQYF. The CDR3 DNA sequence: TGTGCCAGCAGTGAAGGAGGGGACAGGGGAGAGACCCAGTACTTC. Looking up the rest from reference TRBV25-1 and TRBJ2-5 gives the full variable domain: EADIYQTPRYLVIGTGKKITLECSQTMGHDKMYWYQQDPGMELHLIHYSYGVNSTEKGDLSSESTVSRIRTEHFPLTLESARPSHTSQYLCASSEGGDRGETQYFGPGTRLLVL.

This clonotype was detected ten times or more. The chain links TRBV2 to TRBJ2-1; D might be TRBD2 (5 bases). Germline V gene sequence: CDR1 SNHLY, CDR2 FYNNEI. The CDR3 spans 18 residues. V was trimmed by 7 bases and J by 0 bases, leaving 22 bases between them. The CDR3 bases are TGTGCCAGCAACAAGGTGGGAGCCCGACACAGCTCCTACAATGAGCAGTTCTTC. The encoded protein is CASNKVGARHSSYNEQFF. Combining the CDR3 with reference TRBV2 and TRBJ2-1 gives the whole variable domain EPEVTQTPSHQVTQMGQEVILRCVPISNHLYFYWYRQILGQKVEFLVSFYNNEISEKSEIFDDQFSVERPDGSNFTLKIRSTKLEDSAMYFCASNKVGARHSSYNEQFFGPGTRLTVL.

This clonotype was observed a few times. The CDR3 sequence is CASSQGAYGIDEQFF. In DNA form, the CDR3 reads TGTGCCAGCAGCCAAGGTGCCTACGGGATCGATGAGCAGTTCTTC. The chain carries TRBV14 and TRBJ2-1; D might be TRBD2 (5 bases). The germline V gene has CDR1 SGHDN and CDR2 FVKESK. This CDR3 contains 15 residues. V was shortened by 1 base and J by 8 bases, with 15 bases between the two germline ends.

This chain connects TRBV6-6 to TRBJ1-5, with a weak D call TRBD1 (6 bases). The CDR3 totals 13 residues. With 6 bases removed from V and 8 bases from J, the gap between germline ends came to 14 bases. Germline assignment: CDR1 MNHNY and CDR2 SVGAGI (reference sequence). This CDR3 is CASSRLQGKPQHF. The CDR3 DNA sequence: TGTGCCAGCAGCAGGCTTCAGGGGAAGCCCCAGCATTTT.

The rearrangement joins TRBV7-2 to TRBJ2-3, with unresolved D. V was cut by 5 bases and J by 6 bases, with 12 bases left in between. Germline V lookup: CDR1 SGHTA, CDR2 FQGNSA. The CDR3 has 13 residues. CDR3 nucleotides: TGTGCCAGCAGCGCCGAAGGAGCGGATACGCAGTATTTT. Translation gives CASSAEGADTQYF.

The chain employs TRBV29-1 and TRBJ2-2; the D is unclear. CDR3 length equals 13 residues. Germline CDR1 and CDR2: SQVTM and ANQGSEA. Trimming removed 4 bases at V and 0 bases at J, with 6 bases between. The chain's CDR3 is CSVAITNTGELFF. Written as DNA, the CDR3 is TGCAGCGTTGCTATTACGAACACCGGGGAGCTGTTTTTT.